The 13 T cell receptor beta chains below all came from one sample that was sequenced in a study of Ad26.COV2.S vaccination and SARS-CoV-2 variants. Treatment denoted: about 20 received Ad26.COV2.S at low or high dose, single or two shots; roughly five received placebo; per-sample allocation not given. All samples were drawn on day 63, counting from the first vaccine or placebo injection. The assay was immunoSEQ multiplex PCR, and TCRdb's table has in-frame clones only and misses some. The table lists approximately 250,000 clones, around nine tenths of them singletons. Sample: peripheral blood, taken in a trial of Ad26.COV2.S vaccine versus placebo. The origin of the receptors is a person between 18 and 59 years old who received the Ad26.COV2.S COVID-19 vaccine or a placebo.

By sample share, this clone is medium-sized (0.01 to 0.1%). CDR3 in DNA: TGTGCCAGCAGCTTGACAGGGTTCGGAAACACCATATATTTT. Translating gives CASSLTGFGNTIYF. The chain has TRBV7-2 and TRBJ1-3; 7 positions agree with TRBD1. Germline loops: CDR1 SGHTA, CDR2 FQGNSA. CDR3 length: 14 residues. After removal of 3 bases from V and 4 bases from J, the junction contained 3 bases not matched to a gene.

This clone showed up just a few times. The chain has TRBV7-8 and TRBJ2-7; D not resolved. There are 14 residues in the CDR3. The germline gives CDR1 SGHVS, CDR2 FQNEAQ. Between the trimmed V and J ends, which lost 1 base and 0 bases, there was a span of 7 bases. In DNA, the CDR3 is TGTGCCAGCAGCTTAGACTCAACCTCCTACGAGCAGTACTTC. It encodes CASSLDSTSYEQYF.

The CDR3 coding sequence is TGTGCCAGCAGCCACCCCGGACTAGCAGCCTTGAACACCGGGGAGCTGTTTTTT. Translation gives CASSHPGLAALNTGELFF. This chain links TRBV3-1 (or the pseudogene TRBV3-2) with TRBJ2-2; 8 nucleotides match TRBD2. The CDR3 extends over 18 amino acids. Germline V gene lookup returns CDR1 LGHDT and CDR2 YNNKEL (reference sequence). Trimming at V came to 3 bases and at J to 1 base, leaving 10 bases not matched to a gene.

The chain uses TRBV18 and TRBJ2-5; D ambiguous. Germline CDR1 and CDR2: KGHSH and LQKENI. The length of the CDR3 is 12 residues. The V gene lost 3 bases and the J gene lost 2 bases, with 4 bases spanning the gap. The CDR3 sequence: CASSPEQETQYF. CDR3 DNA sequence: TGTGCCAGCTCACCGGAACAAGAGACCCAGTACTTC.

The V gene is TRBV18, the J gene TRBJ1-4; D is unresolved. V shed 2 bases and J shed 7 bases, with 11 bases lying between them. Germline CDR1 KGHSH, CDR2 LQKENI. CDR3 size: 14 residues. The CDR3: CASSPDTFSEKLFF. CDR3 coding DNA: TGTGCCAGCTCACCAGACACATTCAGTGAAAAACTGTTTTTT.

CDR3 sequence: CASSLGLSDTQYF. The DNA for the CDR3 is TGTGCCAGCAGCTTAGGTTTGTCTGATACGCAGTATTTT. This chain uses TRBV7-2 with TRBJ2-3; D is undetermined. From germline, CDR1 is SGHTA and CDR2 FQGNSA. This CDR3 has 13 amino acids. Deletions cut 1 base from V and 6 bases from J, with 8 bases between.

The gene calls are TRBV9 and TRBJ2-1; maybe TRBD2 (6 bases). Trimming took 0 bases from V and 4 from J, leaving 14 bases between them. Germline loops: CDR1 SGDLS, CDR2 YYNGEE. The CDR3 runs 16 residues. CDR3 coding DNA: TGTGCCAGCAGCGTAGCTGGAGGGAGGCAATACAATGAGCAGTTCTTC. Its protein product is CASSVAGGRQYNEQFF.

The rearrangement links TRBV12-5 to TRBJ1-5; 7 bases are a match to TRBD1. The J segment lost 0 bases and the V segment lost 2 bases, leaving 13 bases of the junction unmatched. Germline V gives CDR1 LGHNT, CDR2 FRNRAP. The CDR3 has 19 amino acids. DNA of the CDR3: TGTGCTAGTGGTTTGCCCTATACACAGGGGTACCCTAGCAATCAGCCCCAGCATTTT. Translating it yields CASGLPYTQGYPSNQPQHF.

The chain couples TRBV27 to TRBJ2-1; possibly TRBD2 for D (6 bases). V was pared by 5 bases and J by 8 bases, with 16 bases between. This CDR3 region has 14 residues. Germline values: CDR1 MNHEY, CDR2 SMNVEV (reference sequence). CDR3 sequence reads: CASSTETSSYEQFF. CDR3 nucleotides: TGTGCCAGCAGTACTGAGACTAGTTCGTATGAGCAGTTCTTC.

The rearrangement uses TRBV28 and TRBJ1-5; possibly TRBD1 for D (6 bases). V lost 2 bases and J 3 bases, leaving 11 bases between the germline ends. The CDR3 runs 15 residues. Germline CDR1 MDHEN, CDR2 SYDVKM. This CDR3 is CASSLGTPSNQPQHF. The CDR3 nucleotides are TGTGCCAGCAGTTTAGGGACACCCTCCAATCAGCCCCAGCATTTT.

This clone came up once. The rearrangement joins TRBV6-5 to TRBJ1-2; the D gene is possibly TRBD1 (5 bases). With 7 bases removed from V and 2 bases from J, the gap between germline ends came to 17 bases. Germline lookup yields CDR1 MNHEY and CDR2 SVGAGI. The CDR3 sequence is 15 residues long. CDR3 residues: CASTFTMTDNYGYTF. The CDR3 region has the DNA TGTGCCAGCACCTTTACCATGACAGACAACTATGGCTACACCTTC.

The chain carries TRBV7-9 and TRBJ2-1; 9 bases agree with TRBD2. This CDR3 is 15 amino acids long. Germline trimming cut 4 bases from V and 6 bases from J; bases unmatched to any gene: 7. Germline CDR1 and CDR2: SEHNR and FQNEAQ (reference sequence). The CDR3 DNA reads as TGTGCCAGCAGCTCATTAGCGGGGGTAGGCAATGAGCAGTTCTTC. It codes for CASSSLAGVGNEQFF.

V is TRBV5-4 and J is TRBJ2-4; D possibly uses TRBD1 or TRBD2 (5 bases each). Per germline, CDR1 SGHNT and CDR2 YYREEE (reference sequence). The CDR3 loop spans 16 amino acids. The V and J ends lost 3 bases and 0 bases respectively, with 13 bases between them. CDR3 region: CASSSRDGLAKNIQYF. The CDR3 DNA follows: TGTGCCAGCAGCTCCCGGGACGGCCTAGCCAAAAACATTCAGTACTTC.